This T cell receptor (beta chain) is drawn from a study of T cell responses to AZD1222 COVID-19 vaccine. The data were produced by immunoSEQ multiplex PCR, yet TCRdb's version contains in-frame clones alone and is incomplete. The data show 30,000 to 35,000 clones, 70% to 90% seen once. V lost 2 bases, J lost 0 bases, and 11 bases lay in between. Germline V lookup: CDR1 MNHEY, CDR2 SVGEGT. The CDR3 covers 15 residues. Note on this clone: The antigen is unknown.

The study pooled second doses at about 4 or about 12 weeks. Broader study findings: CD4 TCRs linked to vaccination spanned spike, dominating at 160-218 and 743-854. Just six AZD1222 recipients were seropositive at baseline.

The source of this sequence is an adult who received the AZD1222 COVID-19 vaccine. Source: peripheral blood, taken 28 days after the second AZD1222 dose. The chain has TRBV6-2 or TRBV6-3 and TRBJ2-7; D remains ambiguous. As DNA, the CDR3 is TGTGCCAGCAGTTACCCGACACATCGCTCCTACGAGCAGTACTTC. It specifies CASSYPTHRSYEQYF.